The source of this T cell receptor (beta chain) is a study of T cells after yellow fever vaccination. At the level of the study: The SMART-Seq v4 Ultra Low Input method served to prepare the low-cell-number fractions. Study findings and constraints: The CD4 and CD8 compartments had a small share of their clonotypes in common. Subsequent to the booster, the majority of primary-vaccination clones reappeared (96% CD4, more than 70% CD8).

A remark on this clonotype: The antigen is undetermined.

A 5'RACE template-switching step, the method used to make TCR cDNA, added a universal primer site and UMIs. TCRdb recomputed calls from the 5' RACE reads with MiXCR, one row per CDR3 protein. Among about 360,000 distinct CDR3 sequences listed, around 6.5% were seen once. V lost 4 bases, J lost 2 bases, and 15 bases lay in between. CDR1 and CDR2 from the germline V gene are LGHNA and YNFKEQ. The length of the CDR3 is 16 residues. The J gene is TRBJ2-1, the V gene TRBV4-2; tentative D call: TRBD2 (6 bases). The origin of this receptor is a man between 25 and 39 years old who received the YFV17D yellow fever vaccine. Sequencing used PBMCs, obtained 5 days after the yellow fever booster vaccination. The CDR3 is CASSRRGTDTYNEQFF. The DNA of the CDR3 is TGTGCCAGCAGCCGACGCGGGACTGATACCTACAATGAGCAGTTCTTC.